What follows describes a single T cell receptor beta chain. Its antigen is not identified. The data were obtained in a study of post-analysis software for immune sequencing data. The germline CDR1 and CDR2 sequences are LNHDA and SQIVND (reference sequence). This CDR3 spans 20 amino acids. V dropped 3 bases and J dropped 1 base, with 25 bases sitting between them. The study, taken as a whole, reports: TRBV5-6, TRBV5-1 and TRBV20-1 belonged to a set of about 5 TRBV segments that were more frequent in patients than controls. In multiple sclerosis, normalized Chao1 diversity was significantly below that of controls. By F measure, samples from a shared preparation batch strongly co-clustered.

The TCR beta cDNA libraries carried unique molecular identifiers. When roughly 0.9 to 10 million T cells were used, they gave 500,000 or so cDNA molecules. TCRdb recomputed calls from the PCR reads with MiXCR, one row per CDR3 protein. The repertoire holds under 200,000 distinct CDR3 sequences, with around 29% as singletons. This receptor was obtained from a girl aged 2-17 years with multiple sclerosis. The chain links TRBV19 to TRBJ2-4, with D perhaps TRBD1 (8 bases). Sequencing input: blood. This CDR3 reads CASSIPDRDRTSYAKNIQYF. The CDR3, as DNA: TGTGCCAGTAGTATCCCGGACAGGGATAGGACTAGTTACGCCAAAAACATTCAGTACTTC.